The clone carrying this TCR beta chain was recorded a few times. PCR was performed a second time for about 7 to 11 cycles using a sample-barcoded 5' primer and a J-beta primer mix. MiXCR, run by TCRdb on the 5' RACE reads, gives a single entry per CDR3 protein. The sample has about 930,000 distinct CDR3 sequences, just under 30% seen once. Germline V gene data show CDR1 as SGHDN and CDR2 as FVKESK. The CDR3 length is 15 residues. Unmatched junction bases numbered 4, after V lost 1 base and J lost 3 bases. This sample was taken from a study of blood T cells in healthy people across ages. The data were also submitted as part of a second study, on T cells of mothers and their children.

What was sequenced was blood. This clonotype originated in a woman aged 40 to 50 in good health. The rearrangement joins TRBV14 to TRBJ1-1; 8 nucleotides align to TRBD1. The DNA of the CDR3 is TGTGCCAGCAGCCAAGGACAGGGGCTGGACACTGAAGCTTTCTTT. It encodes CASSQGQGLDTEAFF.